This is a list of T cell receptor beta chains from one sample in a study of CD8 T cells in Susac syndrome. One entry per CDR3 protein, called by TCRdb with MiXCR from the immunoSEQ multiplex PCR reads. This sample has 150,000 to 200,000 distinct CDR3 sequences; about 91% occur once, and the top ten carry around 0.085%. The sequenced sample consisted of CD4+ T cells from PBMCs. These receptors were obtained from a human donor with Susac syndrome. The CDR3 runs from the conserved cysteine through the conserved F or W. Each record gives: J gene, V gene, CDR3 protein.

TRBJ2-7	TRBV20-1	CSAQRGQGVDYEQYF
TRBJ2-1	TRBV29-1	CSVDSAGANSYNEQFF
TRBJ2-4	TRBV12-3/TRBV12-4	CASSFSDIQYF
TRBJ2-3	TRBV6-5	CASSIGQGTDTQYF
TRBJ2-1	TRBV6-4	CASSVFPGNEQFF
TRBJ2-1	TRBV5-1	CASSSTGEVIEQFF
TRBJ2-5	TRBV5-1	CASSEGTGVLQETQYF
TRBJ1-1	TRBV2	CASSDWDRGPIEAFF
TRBJ1-3	TRBV12-3/TRBV12-4	CASREDRASGNTIYF
TRBJ2-2	TRBV19	CASRAGGPNTGELFF
TRBJ1-1	TRBV5-1	CASSSRAGLRDEAFF
TRBJ1-1	TRBV4-1	CASSQGMGFPPEAFF
TRBJ1-5	TRBV19	CASSMSSSYSNQPQHF
TRBJ1-5	TRBV19	CASSIETGGQPQHF
TRBJ2-1	TRBV11-2	CASSLVQGPNNEQFF
TRBJ2-1	TRBV18	CASSPPFNEQFF
TRBJ1-6	TRBV30	CAWSRDNSPLHF
TRBJ2-1	TRBV2	CASSEWGSSYNEQFF
TRBJ1-5	TRBV2	CASTRYSNQPQHF
TRBJ1-1	TRBV5-6	CASSVGSLAEAFF
TRBJ1-4	TRBV10-3	CAISRQGDNEKLFF
TRBJ1-1	TRBV19	CASSPGQGPLREAFF
TRBJ2-1	TRBV11-2	CASSPIADTYNEQFF
TRBJ2-3	TRBV9	CASSVATLAGGTDTQYF
TRBJ2-7	TRBV11-2	CASSTRTGSYEQYF
TRBJ2-3	TRBV29-1	CSVVPTSTDTQYF
TRBJ2-5	TRBV7-7	CASSLGPGQQETQYF
TRBJ2-5	TRBV7-3	CASSFFGGEETQYF
TRBJ2-7	TRBV4-1	CASSQDWASGSYEQYF
TRBJ1-1	TRBV20-1	CSAPQVRDVAFF
TRBJ1-1	TRBV18	CASSRRRTEAFF
TRBJ2-1	TRBV7-9	CASSLLYNEQFF
TRBJ2-5	TRBV30	CACTWDRGETQYF
TRBJ1-4	TRBV2	CASSEGQGIANEKLFF
TRBJ2-7	TRBV3-1	CASSPLTGGFYEQYF
TRBJ1-2	TRBV7-9	CASTLGGVVGYTF
TRBJ1-2	TRBV12-3/TRBV12-4	CASSFFLENYGYTF
TRBJ2-1	TRBV6-1	CASSNEQGTFYNEQFF
TRBJ1-6	TRBV9	CASSGGQYYNSPLHF
TRBJ2-1	TRBV3-1	CASSHVPSENEQFF
TRBJ2-7	TRBV9	CASSVASGRFSEQYF
TRBJ2-7	TRBV6-5	CASRQGGTYEQYF
TRBJ2-5	TRBV5-4	CASSLDSATQYF
TRBJ2-2	TRBV3-1	CASSGQWAGELFF
TRBJ2-1	TRBV6-5	CASSQGQGAINEQFF
TRBJ1-2	TRBV3-1	CASSPNGAVLNYGYTF